The rows below give T cell receptor beta chains drawn from one sample of a study of T cell responses to AZD1222 COVID-19 vaccine. Using immunoSEQ multiplex PCR, the repertoire was profiled, and TCRdb retains in-frame clones only, with some absent. The table lists 150,000 to 200,000 clones, 92% of them singletons. The sequencing here drew on peripheral blood, taken on day 0 of AZD1222 vaccination. These receptors were taken from an adult in good health. The CDR3 runs from the conserved cysteine through the conserved F or W. Fields, in order: CDR3 protein, clone size, J gene, V gene. Some rows mark clone size as missing; the rest say once, few, many or name a class of expanded clone.

CASSMGKNTEAFF . TRBJ1-1 TRBV19
CASSLRQNYNSPLHF once TRBJ1-6 TRBV5-1
CASSPGGVSNEQFF . TRBJ2-1 TRBV18
CASSEDGYSNQPQHF . TRBJ1-5 TRBV9
CASSLPGTAYNEQFF . TRBJ2-1 TRBV5-1
CASSISQGSTGELFF . TRBJ2-2 TRBV9
CASRGNTEAFF . TRBJ1-1 TRBV7-8
CASRGSYNSPLHF . TRBJ1-6 TRBV2
CATTQGDEKLFF . TRBJ1-4 TRBV10-3
CASSRDSSDEKLFF . TRBJ1-4 TRBV6-5
CASSGGGVGYGYTF . TRBJ1-2 TRBV10-1
CASSFTSTKPQHF . TRBJ1-5 TRBV7-8
CASTNGRLGYGYTF . TRBJ1-2 TRBV2
CASSSSGQGAHEQFF . TRBJ2-1 TRBV28
CASTKGGTGNTIYF . TRBJ1-3 TRBV6-6
CASSLRWPGEAFF . TRBJ1-1 TRBV5-1
CASSEVNSNQPQHF . TRBJ1-5 TRBV6-1
CASSPRQGENEQYF . TRBJ2-7 TRBV18
CASSYGQYVLSYTF . TRBJ1-2 TRBV6-5
CASSGVRDPYNEQFF once TRBJ2-1 TRBV10-1
CSASLLAGSTDTQYF . TRBJ2-3 TRBV20-1
CASSYTSGATYEQYF . TRBJ2-7 TRBV7-2
CASSLFKGETEAFF . TRBJ1-1 TRBV7-2
CASSGTGRGPQHF . TRBJ1-5 TRBV6-5
CASSLVQETQYF . TRBJ2-5 TRBV7-9
CAIPGLGSDTQYF . TRBJ2-3 TRBV10-1
CASSPASGDEQFF . TRBJ2-1 TRBV7-9
CASGLAAYEQYF . TRBJ2-7 TRBV27
CASSQYTRGTEAFF . TRBJ1-1 TRBV4-3
CASSEPDRGRVNTEAFF . TRBJ1-1 TRBV6-1
CASSEGHPNTGELFF . TRBJ2-2 TRBV2
CASSPDRLWNYGYTF . TRBJ1-2 TRBV11-2
CASTLQGWTEAFF few TRBJ1-1 TRBV28
CASSLGTGFYGYTF . TRBJ1-2 TRBV5-1
CASSLGTSGRPEQFF . TRBJ2-1 TRBV3-1/TRBV3-2
CAWSVGVGNTIYF . TRBJ1-3 TRBV30
CASSKAGDQPQHF . TRBJ1-5 TRBV10-1
CASSPMVGTSGNNEQFF . TRBJ2-1 TRBV7-2
CATTQGGNQPQHF . TRBJ1-5 TRBV10-2
CASRPLRVEGPQHF . TRBJ1-5 TRBV28
CALWARDRGLNTEAFF once TRBJ1-1 TRBV30
CATSGRDVLNEQFF . TRBJ2-1 TRBV24-1
CASRGHEAFF once TRBJ1-1 TRBV2
CASSLVTDSLTTDTQYF . TRBJ2-3 TRBV5-4
CASSSTGRYGYTF few TRBJ1-2 TRBV5-1
CASSPVLERGMGYTF . TRBJ1-2 TRBV18
CASSPLQGARSTGELFF once TRBJ2-2 TRBV18
CASSSKGAGELFF . TRBJ2-2 TRBV5-1
CASSGMGTGETQYF . TRBJ2-5 TRBV27